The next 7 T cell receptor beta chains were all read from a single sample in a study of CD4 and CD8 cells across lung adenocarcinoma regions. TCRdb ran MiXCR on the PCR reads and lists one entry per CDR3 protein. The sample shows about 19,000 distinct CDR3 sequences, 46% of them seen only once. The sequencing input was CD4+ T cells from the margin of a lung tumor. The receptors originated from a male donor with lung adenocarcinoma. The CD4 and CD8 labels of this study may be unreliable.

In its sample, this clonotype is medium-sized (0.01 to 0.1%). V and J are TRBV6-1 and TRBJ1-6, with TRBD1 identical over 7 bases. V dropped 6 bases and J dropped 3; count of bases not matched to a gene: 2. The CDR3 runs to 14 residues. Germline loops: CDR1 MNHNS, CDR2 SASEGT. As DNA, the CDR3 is TGTGCCAGCAGGGGACAGCTCTATAATTCACCCCTCCACTTT. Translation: CASRGQLYNSPLHF.

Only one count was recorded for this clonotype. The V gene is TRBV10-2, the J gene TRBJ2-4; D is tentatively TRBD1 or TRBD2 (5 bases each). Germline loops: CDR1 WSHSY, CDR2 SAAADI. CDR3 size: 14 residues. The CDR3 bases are TGCCGCGGCACGGGGCTGGGAGCCACAAATACTCAGTACTTC. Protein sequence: CRGTGLGATNTQYF.

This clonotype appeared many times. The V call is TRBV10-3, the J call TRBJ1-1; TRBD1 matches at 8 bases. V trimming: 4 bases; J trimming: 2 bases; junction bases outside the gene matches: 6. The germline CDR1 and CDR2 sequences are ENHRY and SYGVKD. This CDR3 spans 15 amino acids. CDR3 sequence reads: CAISVSGQVNTEAFF. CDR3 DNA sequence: TGTGCCATCAGTGTGTCGGGACAGGTAAACACTGAAGCTTTCTTT.

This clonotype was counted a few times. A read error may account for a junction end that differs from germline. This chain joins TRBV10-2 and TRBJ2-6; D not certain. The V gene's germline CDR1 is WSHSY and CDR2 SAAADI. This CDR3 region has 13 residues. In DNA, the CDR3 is TGCGCCACCACTTATCCTGGGTCCTACGTCCAGTATTTC. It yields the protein CATTYPGSYVQYF.

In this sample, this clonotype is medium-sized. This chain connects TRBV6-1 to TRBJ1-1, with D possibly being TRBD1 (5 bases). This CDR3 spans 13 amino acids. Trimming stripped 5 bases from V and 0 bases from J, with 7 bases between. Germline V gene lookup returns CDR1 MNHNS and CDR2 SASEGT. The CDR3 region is CASSPTVNTEAFF. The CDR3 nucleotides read TGTGCCAGCAGTCCGACAGTGAACACTGAAGCTTTCTTT.

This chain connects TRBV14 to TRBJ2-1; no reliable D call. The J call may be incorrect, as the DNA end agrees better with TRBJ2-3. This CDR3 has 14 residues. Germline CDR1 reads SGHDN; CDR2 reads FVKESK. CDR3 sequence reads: CASSPAESEDTQYF. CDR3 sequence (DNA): TGTGCCAGCAGCCCGGCGGAGAGCGAAGATACGCAGTATTTT.

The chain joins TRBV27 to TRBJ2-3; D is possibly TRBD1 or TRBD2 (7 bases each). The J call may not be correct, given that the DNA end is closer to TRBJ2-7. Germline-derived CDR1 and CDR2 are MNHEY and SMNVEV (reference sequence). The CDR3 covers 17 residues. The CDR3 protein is CASSPGRGGRGTDTQYF. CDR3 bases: TGTGCCAGCAGTCCTGGGCGCGGGGGCCGTGGGACAGATACGCAGTACTTC.